This T cell receptor (beta chain) is drawn from a study of response to subunit inactivated influenza vaccine. This CDR3 has 15 amino acids. V was pared by 4 bases and J by 2 bases, with 14 bases between. TCRdb re-called the RT-PCR reads through MiXCR, storing one row per CDR3 protein. The sample shows roughly 500,000 distinct CDR3 sequences, less than 25% of them seen only once. These data were likewise used in another study, on T cells expressing NK-cell markers. That study adds: The authors generated TCR beta cDNA through 5'RACE template switching with UMIs. Within the sequenced cohort of eight donors, seven exhibited HCMV seropositivity and one was seronegative. Within several experiments, an anti-gamma-delta TCR antibody kept the sorting limited to alpha-beta TCR T cells.

This chain uses TRBV12-3 or TRBV12-4 with TRBJ1-2; D call uncertain. The TCR was taken from a man aged 50 to 59 who received an inactivated influenza vaccine. Here the sequenced sample was CD4+ T cells sorted from PBMCs, taken approximately 13 days after vaccination. The CDR3 DNA reads as TGTGCCAGCAGTTGGGAGGGAAACGGAAACTATGGCTACACCTTC. Its translation: CASSWEGNGNYGYTF.